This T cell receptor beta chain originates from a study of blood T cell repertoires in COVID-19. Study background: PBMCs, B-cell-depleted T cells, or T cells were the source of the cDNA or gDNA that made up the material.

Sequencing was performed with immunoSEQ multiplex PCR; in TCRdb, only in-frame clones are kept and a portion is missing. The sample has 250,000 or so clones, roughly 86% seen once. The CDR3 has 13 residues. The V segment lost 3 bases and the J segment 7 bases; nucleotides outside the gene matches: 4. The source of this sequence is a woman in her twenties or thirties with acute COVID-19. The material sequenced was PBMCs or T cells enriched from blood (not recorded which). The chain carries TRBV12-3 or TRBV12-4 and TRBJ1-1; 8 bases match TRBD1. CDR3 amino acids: CASSFPGQGEAFF. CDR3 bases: TGTGCCAGCAGTTTCCCTGGACAGGGTGAAGCTTTCTTT.